Following are 26 T cell receptor beta chains from one sample sequenced in a study of T cells in localized non-small cell lung cancer. The repertoire was sequenced with immunoSEQ multiplex PCR; TCRdb's copy has only in-frame clones and lacks some. The table has some 2,600 clones, around 26% seen once. Specimen: lung tumor tissue, collected before any cancer treatment. The receptors were gathered from a man aged 18-55 years with stage I lung adenocarcinoma.

The chain employs TRBV18 and TRBJ1-3, with TRBD1 matching over 7 bases. With V trimmed by 6 bases and J by 0 bases, 11 bases remained unmatched. The CDR3 runs 17 residues. The germline V gene has CDR1 KGHSH and CDR2 LQKENI. Here the CDR3 reads CASSPPGQLRSGNTIYF. The CDR3 DNA reads TGTGCCAGCTCGCCTCCGGGACAGCTACGCTCTGGAAACACCATATATTTT. Complete variable domain (other parts from reference TRBV18 and TRBJ1-3): NAGVMQNPRHLVRRRGQEARLRCSPMKGHSHVYWYRQLPEEGLKFMVYLQKENIIDESGMPKERFSAEFPKEGPSILRIQQVVRGDSAAYFCASSPPGQLRSGNTIYFGEGSWLTVV.

This clone was seen more than once but under ten times. The genes are TRBV25-1 and TRBJ1-5; D gene uncertain. Germline assignment: CDR1 MGHDK and CDR2 SYGVNS. V lost 4 bases and J lost 4, with 11 bases in between. The CDR3 contains 14 residues. CDR3 sequence (DNA): TGTGCCAGCAGTGGAGCAGTCAATAATCAGCCCCAGCATTTT. This encodes CASSGAVNNQPQHF.

This clone is categorized as medium-sized (0.01 to 0.1%). The chain links TRBV11-3 to TRBJ2-7, with 8 bases identical to TRBD1. This CDR3 spans 16 amino acids. V was clipped by 3 bases and J by 1 base; unmatched bases: 8. Germline lookup yields CDR1 SGHNT and CDR2 YENEEA. The CDR3 nucleotides are TGTGCCAGCAGCTTGCGGAAGACAGGGGATTCCTACGAGCAGTACTTC. Translated: CASSLRKTGDSYEQYF.

This clone was observed a few times. DNA of the CDR3: TGTGCCAGCAGCTTCCCTGGCAGCCAAGAGACCCAGTACTTC. This codes for CASSFPGSQETQYF. The chain uses TRBV11-3 and TRBJ2-5, with D unclear. The germline gives CDR1 SGHNT, CDR2 YENEEA. V lost 3 bases, J lost 1 base, and 9 bases lay in between. This CDR3 region has 14 residues.

V gene TRBV29-1 combines with J gene TRBJ1-2; 8 nucleotides agree with TRBD1. CDR1 and CDR2 (germline): SQVTM, ANQGSEA. This CDR3 contains 12 residues. Trimming removed 7 bases from V and 5 bases from J; junction bases left unmatched: 6. The CDR3 loop reads CSALGDRYGYTF. DNA of the CDR3: TGCAGCGCCCTGGGGGACAGGTATGGCTACACCTTC.

The rearrangement uses TRBV11-3 and TRBJ1-3; the D gene is possibly TRBD1 (5 bases). V was pared by 4 bases and J by 0 bases, with 10 bases between. In germline, CDR1 is SGHNT, CDR2 YENEEA. The CDR3 loop spans 15 amino acids. Written as DNA, the CDR3 is TGTGCCAGCAGCTCGGGACCGAACTCTGGAAACACCATATATTTT. Encoded protein: CASSSGPNSGNTIYF.

This chain joins TRBV28 and TRBJ1-1; 7 nucleotides agree with TRBD1. The germline CDR1 and CDR2 sequences are MDHEN and SYDVKM. The CDR3 is 15 residues long. J gave up 3 bases and V 1 base, and 5 bases lay outside the gene matches. CDR3 nucleotides: TGTGCCAGCAGTTTATTAGGGGGCGCTTACACTGAAGCTTTCTTT. Residues: CASSLLGGAYTEAFF.

The chain links TRBV19 to TRBJ1-2, with D unresolved. V was cut by 6 bases and J by 3 bases, with 8 bases left in between. Germline CDR1 is LNHDA and CDR2 is SQIVND (reference sequence). The CDR3 is 12 residues long. CDR3 protein: CASRDRDYGYTF. CDR3 nucleotide sequence: TGTGCCAGTAGGGACCGTGACTATGGCTACACCTTC.

J is TRBJ1-5 and V is TRBV19; 7 bases map to TRBD1. Losses at the gene ends were 3 bases for V and 0 bases for J; bases not matched to a gene: 5. Germline loops: CDR1 LNHDA, CDR2 SQIVND (reference sequence). The CDR3 sequence is 16 residues long. This chain's CDR3 is CASSIRDRYSNQPQHF. CDR3 nucleotide sequence: TGTGCCAGTAGTATCCGGGACAGATATAGCAATCAGCCCCAGCATTTT.

A few counts support this clone. The J gene is TRBJ2-3, the V gene TRBV28; 10 nucleotides align to TRBD2. The CDR3 is 16 residues long. Germline assignment: CDR1 MDHEN and CDR2 SYDVKM. V shed 5 bases, J shed 0 bases, and the junction held 5 bases outside the gene matches. The CDR3 is CASSLSGGASTDTQYF. The DNA for the CDR3 is TGTGCCAGCAGTCTGAGCGGGGGGGCTAGCACAGATACGCAGTATTTT.

The chain couples TRBV12-5 to TRBJ1-1; possible D gene TRBD1, 6 bases. The germline CDR1 and CDR2 sequences are LGHNT and FRNRAP. This CDR3 is built from 12 residues. The chain's CDR3 is CASTRRTVEAFF. CDR3 sequence (DNA): TGTGCCAGCACCCGTCGGACAGTCGAAGCTTTCTTT.

The chain has TRBV30 and TRBJ2-5; TRBD2 might be the D (7 bases). Germline V CDR1 and CDR2: GTSNPN, SVGIG (reference sequence). The CDR3 runs 15 residues. V lost 0 bases, J lost 5 bases, and 16 bases lay in between. In DNA, the CDR3 is TGTGCCTGGAGTGTACCGGGGGGCCTGACGGAGACCCAGTACTTC. Its translation: CAWSVPGGLTETQYF.

This chain links TRBV8-2 with TRBJ2-3; the table assigns TRBD2, which was not confirmed against the DNA. TRBV8-2 is a pseudogene segment. CDR3 length: 15 amino acids. CDR3 loop: CASSSASGSTDTQYF. CDR3 sequence (DNA): TGTGCCAGCAGTTCAGCTAGCGGTAGCACAGATACGCAGTATTTT.

This clone has a handful of counts. The DNA for the CDR3 is TGTGCCTGGAGTAGGGGAGGTCCCGGGGAGCTGTTTTTT. Encoded protein: CAWSRGGPGELFF. V usage is TRBV30 and J usage is TRBJ2-2; possibly TRBD2 for D (6 bases). CDR1 is GTSNPN, CDR2 SVGIG, per germline (reference sequence). V lost 2 bases to trimming and J lost 6 bases, with 10 bases between them. The CDR3 has 13 residues.

Sample share makes this clone medium-sized. V gene TRBV6-8 combines with J gene TRBJ1-2; D unresolved. V shed 0 bases and J shed 5 bases, with 10 bases lying between them. CDR3 length: 14 residues. Germline CDR1 is MNHGY and CDR2 is SAAAGT. Here the CDR3 reads CASSYSVGMYGYTF. CDR3 nucleotide sequence: TGTGCCAGCAGTTACTCGGTAGGGATGTATGGCTACACCTTC.

This clone came up a few times. The V call is TRBV5-1, the J call TRBJ2-7; possibly TRBD1 for D (6 bases). CDR3 length: 15 amino acids. Between the trimmed V and J ends, which lost 1 base and 6 bases, there was a span of 17 bases. Germline V gives CDR1 SGHRS, CDR2 YFSETQ. In nucleotides, the CDR3 is TGCGCCAGCAGCTTGAGACAGGACAGAGGGGGCGAGCAGTACTTC. Translating it yields CASSLRQDRGGEQYF.

V and J are TRBV5-1 and TRBJ1-1; the D gene is possibly TRBD1 (5 bases). From germline, CDR1 is SGHRS and CDR2 YFSETQ. Trimming removed 1 base at V and 4 bases at J, with 11 bases between. This CDR3 is 14 amino acids long. CDR3: CASSLTGTGTEAFF. CDR3 DNA sequence: TGCGCCAGCAGCTTGACGGGGACTGGCACTGAAGCTTTCTTT. The variable domain in full, completed from reference TRBV5-1 and TRBJ1-1, reads KAGVTQTPRYLIKTRGQQVTLSCSPISGHRSVSWYQQTPGQGLQFLFEYFSETQRNKGNFPGRFSGRQFSNSRSEMNVSTLELGDSALYLCASSLTGTGTEAFFGQGTRLTVV.

In its sample, this clone was seen a few times. The V call is TRBV5-1, the J call TRBJ1-1; D unresolved. The CDR3 covers 15 residues. V gave up 4 bases and J gave up 10 bases, with 23 bases separating them. The germline V gene encodes CDR1 SGHRS and CDR2 YFSETQ. CDR3 sequence (DNA): TGCGCCAGCAGCCAAGACACAATGGCAGGCGGATTAGCTTTCTTT. This encodes CASSQDTMAGGLAFF. Supplemented by reference TRBV5-1 and TRBJ1-1, the full variable domain reads KAGVTQTPRYLIKTRGQQVTLSCSPISGHRSVSWYQQTPGQGLQFLFEYFSETQRNKGNFPGRFSGRQFSNSRSEMNVSTLELGDSALYLCASSQDTMAGGLAFFGQGTRLTVV.

V usage is TRBV11-3 and J usage is TRBJ2-1, with 7 positions matching TRBD2. After removal of 1 base from V and 0 bases from J, the junction contained 3 bases not matched to a gene. The germline V gene encodes CDR1 SGHNT and CDR2 YENEEA. The CDR3 extends over 16 amino acids. CDR3 loop: CASSLGGGRSYNEQFF. In nucleotides, the CDR3 is TGTGCCAGCAGCTTAGGGGGGGGACGCTCCTACAATGAGCAGTTCTTC.

V usage is TRBV19 and J usage is TRBJ2-1, with 9 bases that match TRBD1. CDR1 and CDR2 (germline): LNHDA, SQIVND (reference sequence). Germline trimming cut 8 bases from V and 3 bases from J; bases unmatched to any gene: 2. The CDR3 extends over 13 amino acids. The CDR3 is CASRDRVYNEQFF. CDR3 coding DNA: TGTGCCAGTCGGGACAGGGTCTACAATGAGCAGTTCTTC.

This sequence joins TRBV30 and TRBJ1-4; unclear D gene. V was pared by 1 base and J by 5 bases, with 11 bases between. The CDR3 contains 14 residues. CDR1 and CDR2 (germline): GTSNPN, SVGIG (reference sequence). The CDR3, as DNA: TGTGCCTGGAGTGAAGGGAGGCTGAATGAAAAACTGTTTTTT. It specifies CAWSEGRLNEKLFF.

The chain uses TRBV6-8 and TRBJ1-5; unclear D gene. Germline assignment: CDR1 MNHGY and CDR2 SAAAGT. Trimming cost V 5 bases and J 6 bases, with 11 bases left between them. The length of the CDR3 is 13 residues. The CDR3 DNA reads as TGTGCCAGCAGTGCCGAAAGAGTTCAGCCCCAGCATTTT. It yields the protein CASSAERVQPQHF.

There are a few counts of this clone. The CDR3 DNA reads as TGTGCCAGCAGCTTGGAAGGCGGGACAGGAGGGGAAGCTTTCTTT. Translated, it gives CASSLEGGTGGEAFF. This chain uses TRBV11-3 with TRBJ1-1; TRBD1 aligns across 8 bases. The CDR3 contains 15 residues. Trimming took 3 bases from V and 8 from J; bases not matched to a gene: 11. Germline CDR1 is SGHNT and CDR2 is YENEEA.

This clone is medium-sized (0.01 to 0.1%) within its sample. The chain uses TRBV6-8 and TRBJ2-7, with 7 bases that match TRBD1. The CDR3 runs to 15 residues. Unmatched junction bases numbered 6, after V lost 2 bases and J lost 2 bases. CDR1 and CDR2 (germline): MNHGY, SAAAGT. CDR3: CASSYNPTGAYEQYF. The CDR3 DNA follows: TGTGCCAGCAGTTACAACCCCACAGGGGCCTACGAGCAGTACTTC.

In this sample, this clone turned up a few times. The chain combines TRBV25-1 with TRBJ1-5; TRBD1 agrees at 9 bases. There are 17 residues in the CDR3. Germline CDR1 is MGHDK and CDR2 is SYGVNS. V shed 2 bases and J 7 bases; nucleotides not matched to a gene: 12. The CDR3 protein is CASSEDRGESWIQPQHF. CDR3 coding DNA: TGTGCCAGCAGTGAAGACAGGGGGGAATCATGGATCCAGCCCCAGCATTTT.

This clone has a handful of counts. The CDR3 reads CASSVDGNTEAFF. DNA of the CDR3: TGTGCCAGCAGCGTAGACGGGAACACTGAAGCTTTCTTT. The chain links TRBV9 to TRBJ1-1; D gene ambiguous. CDR3 length equals 13 residues. CDR1 is SGDLS and CDR2 is YYNGEE in the germline V gene. Between the trimmed V and J ends, which lost 0 bases and 1 base, there was a span of 4 bases.